The 10 T cell receptor beta chains below come from one sample, sequenced in a study of cytomegalovirus exposure and HLA in healthy donors. The study ran its PCR with 60 Vbeta and 13 Jbeta primers. This table comes from immunoSEQ multiplex PCR, and its TCRdb copy is limited to in-frame clones, with some not included. The sample shows about 150,000 clones, 60% to 75% of them seen only once. The sequencing input was PBMCs. These receptors came from a man aged 30-40 years in good health and CMV-seronegative.

This chain links TRBV6-1 with TRBJ1-2, with D possibly being TRBD1 (5 bases). V was pared by 1 base and J by 3 bases, with 9 bases between. Germline-derived CDR1 and CDR2 are MNHNS and SASEGT. This CDR3 spans 14 amino acids. CDR3 sequence reads: CASSEGGDDYGYTF. CDR3 nucleotide sequence: TGTGCCAGCAGTGAAGGGGGGGACGACTATGGCTACACCTTC.

A note on this clone: The junction and the germline gene differ at one end; a read error may be behind it. V gene TRBV4-1 combines with J gene TRBJ2-6, with D perhaps TRBD1 (6 bases). The CDR3 length is 17 residues. Germline loops: CDR1 MGHRA, CDR2 YSYEKL. The CDR3 DNA is TGCGCCAGCAGCCAAGCACAACAGGGCTCTGGGGCCAACGGCCTGACTTTC. Translation gives CASSQAQQGSGANGLTF.

The chain is built from TRBV9 and TRBJ2-1, with D maybe TRBD2 (6 bases). This CDR3 has 14 amino acids. CDR1 is SGDLS, CDR2 YYNGEE, per germline. The germline V and J ends were trimmed by 7 bases and 1 base, with 12 bases remaining between them. As DNA, the CDR3 is TGTGCCAGCTCGGCCGGGGGTTCCTACAATGAGCAGTTCTTC. Amino acids: CASSAGGSYNEQFF. The full variable domain, its missing parts supplied by reference TRBV9 and TRBJ2-1, is DSGVTQTPKHLITATGQRVTLRCSPRSGDLSVYWYQQSLDQGLQFLIQYYNGEERAKGNILERFSAQQFPDLHSELNLSSLELGDSALYFCASSAGGSYNEQFFGPGTRLTVL.

The V gene is TRBV7-2, the J gene TRBJ1-3, with D hard to call. Trimming took 1 base from V and 4 from J, leaving 11 bases between them. Germline V lookup: CDR1 SGHTA, CDR2 FQGNSA. The CDR3 length is 15 residues. The CDR3 loop reads CASSLVRIGGNTIYF. DNA of the CDR3: TGTGCCAGCAGCTTAGTCAGGATAGGAGGAAACACCATATATTTT.

The DNA for the CDR3 is TGTGCCAGCAGCTTAGGTGGGGGGGGACGGAACACTGAAGCTTTCTTT. Protein sequence: CASSLGGGGRNTEAFF. The chain has TRBV7-9 and TRBJ1-1; possible D gene TRBD1, 5 bases. CDR1 is SEHNR and CDR2 is FQNEAQ in the germline V gene (reference sequence). The V end was cut by 1 base, the J end by 1 base, with 13 bases between. The CDR3 length is 16 residues.

The CDR3 sequence is CASSNRRGGLTDTQYF. The CDR3 DNA is TGTGCCAGTAGTAATCGGAGGGGGGGTTTGACAGATACGCAGTATTTT. This chain connects TRBV19 to TRBJ2-3, with D tentatively TRBD2 (7 bases). V lost 4 bases to trimming and J lost 3 bases, with 17 bases between them. Germline V gene lookup returns CDR1 LNHDA and CDR2 SQIVND (reference sequence). The CDR3 has 16 amino acids. The full variable domain, with the rest looked up from reference TRBV19 and TRBJ2-3, is DGGITQSPKYLFRKEGQNVTLSCEQNLNHDAMYWYRQDPGQGLRLIYYSQIVNDFQKGDIAEGYSVSREKKESFPLTVTSAQKNPTAFYLCASSNRRGGLTDTQYFGPGTRLTVL.

The chain couples TRBV29-1 to TRBJ2-7, with 8 bases fitting TRBD2. The trim removed 3 bases at V and 3 bases at J, leaving 7 bases unmatched. The CDR3 length is 14 residues. The germline gives CDR1 SQVTM, CDR2 ANQGSEA. The CDR3 DNA is TGCAGCGTTGATTCCGGGAGGGTCGACTACGAGCAGTACTTC. Translating it yields CSVDSGRVDYEQYF.

The chain carries TRBV4-2 and TRBJ1-1; tentatively, D is TRBD1 (6 bases). The length of the CDR3 is 15 residues. The V gene lost 1 base and the J gene lost 0 bases, with 9 bases spanning the gap. Germline V gene data show CDR1 as LGHNA and CDR2 as YNFKEQ. The CDR3 here is CASSQAGQMNTEAFF. CDR3 sequence (DNA): TGTGCCAGCAGCCAAGCAGGACAGATGAACACTGAAGCTTTCTTT.

This clone was seen once. The chain combines TRBV5-1 with TRBJ1-1, with D perhaps matching TRBD1 (5 bases). CDR3 size: 14 residues. V was trimmed by 5 bases and J by 1 base, leaving 12 bases between them. Germline CDR1 reads SGHRS; CDR2 reads YFSETQ. CDR3 loop: CASSRGVENTEAFF. The CDR3 DNA reads TGCGCCAGCAGTAGGGGTGTGGAGAACACTGAAGCTTTCTTT.

The rearrangement joins TRBV6-5 to TRBJ1-2, with 7 bases fitting TRBD1. J lost 0 bases, V lost 4 bases, and 2 bases had no gene match. Per the germline V gene, CDR1 is MNHEY and CDR2 is SVGAGI. The CDR3 is made up of 14 amino acids. CDR3 sequence reads: CASSSDRANYGYTF. The CDR3 DNA reads TGTGCCAGCAGTTCCGACAGGGCTAACTATGGCTACACCTTC.